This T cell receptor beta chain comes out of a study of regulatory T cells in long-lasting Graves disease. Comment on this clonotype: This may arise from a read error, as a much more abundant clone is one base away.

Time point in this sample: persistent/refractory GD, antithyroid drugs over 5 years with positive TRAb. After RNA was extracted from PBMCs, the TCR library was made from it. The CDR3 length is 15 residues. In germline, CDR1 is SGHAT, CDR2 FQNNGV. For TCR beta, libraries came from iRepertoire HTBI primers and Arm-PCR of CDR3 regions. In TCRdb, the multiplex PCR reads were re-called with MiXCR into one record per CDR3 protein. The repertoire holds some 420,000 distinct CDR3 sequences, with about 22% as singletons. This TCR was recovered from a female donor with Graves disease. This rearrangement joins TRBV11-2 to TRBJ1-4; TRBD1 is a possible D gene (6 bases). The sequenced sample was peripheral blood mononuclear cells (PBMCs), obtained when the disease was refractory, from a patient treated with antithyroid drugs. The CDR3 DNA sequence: TGTGCCAGCAGCTTTTCAGGGGTGGTTAATGAAAAACTGTCTTTT. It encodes CASSFSGVVNEKLSF.